The 7 T cell receptor beta chains reported below all come from one sample, sequenced in a study of blood T cell repertoires in COVID-19. Clones were read by immunoSEQ multiplex PCR, and TCRdb kept only the in-frame ones, dropping some. Of fewer than 300,000 clones in the sample, under 90% were seen once. Material for sequencing was PBMCs or T cells enriched from blood (not recorded which). These receptors were collected from a man in his late teens or twenties who had recovered from COVID-19.

This clone was counted a few times. The rearrangement joins TRBV4-1 to TRBJ1-5; D may be TRBD1 (6 bases). Germline V CDR1 and CDR2: MGHRA, YSYEKL. The CDR3 sequence is 14 residues long. With 1 base removed from V and 2 bases from J, the gap between germline ends came to 6 bases. CDR3 residues: CASSQAGGNQPQHF. The CDR3 DNA reads as TGCGCCAGCAGCCAAGCAGGGGGCAATCAGCCCCAGCATTTT.

In this sample, this clone turned up a few times. This chain joins TRBV4-1 and TRBJ1-5; D possibly corresponds to TRBD1 (6 bases). V lost 6 bases and J 2 bases, leaving 17 bases between the germline ends. Germline V gives CDR1 MGHRA, CDR2 YSYEKL. The CDR3 has 16 residues. This CDR3 reads CASSRGEGVGNQPQHF. The CDR3 bases are TGCGCCAGCAGTCGCGGGGAGGGGGTAGGCAATCAGCCCCAGCATTTT.

The chain links TRBV2 to TRBJ2-1; 14 bases match TRBD2. From germline, CDR1 is SNHLY and CDR2 FYNNEI. Trimming removed 4 bases from V and 13 bases from J; junction bases left unmatched: 6. The length of the CDR3 is 14 residues. The CDR3 DNA reads as TGTGCCAGCAGTGTCCCGGGACTAGCGGGAGACCAGTTCTTC. Protein product: CASSVPGLAGDQFF.

This chain uses TRBV7-3 with TRBJ2-3, with TRBD2 matching over 10 bases. Germline V gene lookup returns CDR1 SGHTA and CDR2 FQGTGA. The length of the CDR3 is 16 residues. J lost 0 bases, V lost 5 bases, and 5 bases had no gene match. CDR3 in amino acids: CASSPGLAVSTDTQYF. The CDR3 bases are TGTGCCAGCAGCCCTGGACTAGCGGTTAGCACAGATACGCAGTATTTT.

The chain combines TRBV5-5 with TRBJ2-3; 12 positions match TRBD2. The CDR3 sequence is 16 residues long. Germline values: CDR1 SGHKS, CDR2 YYEKEE (reference sequence). V lost 4 bases, J lost 2 bases, and 5 bases stayed unmatched. In nucleotides, the CDR3 is TGTGCCAGCAGCCCAAGACTAGCGGGAGTCACAGATACGCAGTATTTT. It yields the protein CASSPRLAGVTDTQYF. Full variable domain (missing parts from reference TRBV5-5 and TRBJ2-3): DAGVTQSPTHLIKTRGQQVTLRCSPISGHKSVSWYQQVLGQGPQFIFQYYEKEERGRGNFPDRFSARQFPNYSSELNVNALLLGDSALYLCASSPRLAGVTDTQYFGPGTRLTVL.

This rearrangement joins TRBV6-4 to TRBJ2-3; 13 nucleotides line up with TRBD2. There are 14 residues in the CDR3. The V and J ends lost 7 bases and 4 bases, in that order; junction bases with no gene match: 2. Germline V gene data show CDR1 as MRHNA and CDR2 as SNTAGT. The CDR3 DNA sequence: TGTGCCAGCAAAACTAGCGGGGGGGCAGATACGCAGTATTTT. It codes for CASKTSGGADTQYF.

This clone was recorded a few times. J is TRBJ1-2 and V is TRBV5-4, with a tentative D call TRBD1 (5 bases). This CDR3 contains 13 residues. CDR1 is SGHNT and CDR2 is YYREEE in the germline V gene (reference sequence). Trimming left V 2 bases short and J 7 bases short, with 12 bases between. CDR3 residues: CASSFPGKAGYTF. The CDR3 DNA is TGTGCCAGCAGCTTTCCAGGGAAGGCTGGCTACACCTTC.